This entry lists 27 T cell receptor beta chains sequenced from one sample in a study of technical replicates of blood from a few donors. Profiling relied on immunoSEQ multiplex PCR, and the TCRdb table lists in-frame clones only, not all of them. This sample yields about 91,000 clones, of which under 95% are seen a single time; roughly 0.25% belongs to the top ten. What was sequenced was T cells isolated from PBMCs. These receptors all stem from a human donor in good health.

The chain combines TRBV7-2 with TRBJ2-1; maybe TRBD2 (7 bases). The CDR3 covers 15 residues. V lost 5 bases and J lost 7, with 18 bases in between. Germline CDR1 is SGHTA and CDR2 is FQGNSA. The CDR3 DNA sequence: TGTGCCAGCAGCGTCTTCGGGGGGCCGAGGAATGAGCAGTTCTTC. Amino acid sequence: CASSVFGGPRNEQFF.

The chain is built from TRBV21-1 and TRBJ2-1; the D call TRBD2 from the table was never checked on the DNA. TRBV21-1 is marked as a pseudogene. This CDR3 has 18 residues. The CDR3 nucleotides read TGTGCCAGCAGCAAAACTAACCTCTGCCCGTTGTCCTACAATGAGCAGTTCTTC. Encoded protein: CASSKTNLCPLSYNEQFF.

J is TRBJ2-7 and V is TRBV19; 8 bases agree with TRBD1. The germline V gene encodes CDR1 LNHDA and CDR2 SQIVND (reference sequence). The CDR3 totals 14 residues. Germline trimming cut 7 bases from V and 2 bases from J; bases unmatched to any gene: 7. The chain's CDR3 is CASNSGTGTYEQYF. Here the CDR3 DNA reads TGTGCCAGTAATTCTGGGACAGGAACCTACGAGCAGTACTTC.

The CDR3 here is CAISDRDDGNQPQHF. Here the CDR3 DNA reads TGTGCCATCAGTGACAGGGATGATGGCAATCAGCCCCAGCATTTT. The V and J genes are TRBV10-3 and TRBJ1-5; D perhaps matches TRBD1 (5 bases). Germline V lookup: CDR1 ENHRY, CDR2 SYGVKD. V lost 3 bases and J 2 bases, leaving 11 bases between the germline ends. The CDR3 totals 15 residues.

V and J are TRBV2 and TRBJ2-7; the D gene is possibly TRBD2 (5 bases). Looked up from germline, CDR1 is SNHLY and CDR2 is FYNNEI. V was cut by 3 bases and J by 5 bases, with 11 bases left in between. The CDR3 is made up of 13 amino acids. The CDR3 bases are TGTGCCAGCAGTGAGGCTAGCTTCGACGAGCAGTACTTC. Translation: CASSEASFDEQYF.

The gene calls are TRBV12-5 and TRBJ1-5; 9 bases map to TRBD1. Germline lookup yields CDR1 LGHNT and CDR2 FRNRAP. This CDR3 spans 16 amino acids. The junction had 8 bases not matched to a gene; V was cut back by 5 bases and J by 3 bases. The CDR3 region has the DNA TGTGCTAGTGGTCCGGGACAGGGTTCTTACAATCAGCCCCAGCATTTT. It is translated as CASGPGQGSYNQPQHF.

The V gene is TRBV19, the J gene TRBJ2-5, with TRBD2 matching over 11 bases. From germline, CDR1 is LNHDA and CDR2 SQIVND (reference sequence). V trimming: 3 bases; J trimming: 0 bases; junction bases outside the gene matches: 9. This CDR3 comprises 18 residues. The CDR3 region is CASSILAGGAPHQETQYF. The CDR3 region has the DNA TGTGCCAGTAGTATTCTAGCGGGGGGCGCACCCCACCAAGAGACCCAGTACTTC.

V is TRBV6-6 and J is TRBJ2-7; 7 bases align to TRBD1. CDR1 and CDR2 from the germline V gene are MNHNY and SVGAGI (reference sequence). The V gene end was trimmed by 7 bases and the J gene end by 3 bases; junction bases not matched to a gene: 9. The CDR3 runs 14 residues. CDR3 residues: CASKSITGDYEQYF. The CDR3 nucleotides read TGTGCCAGCAAAAGTATAACAGGGGACTACGAGCAGTACTTC.

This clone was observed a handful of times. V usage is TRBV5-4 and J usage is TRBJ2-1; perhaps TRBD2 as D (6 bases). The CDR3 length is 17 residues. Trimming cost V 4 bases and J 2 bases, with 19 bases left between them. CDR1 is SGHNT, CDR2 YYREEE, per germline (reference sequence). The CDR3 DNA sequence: TGTGCCAGCAGCCCCGCTGGGGTAGCGGACCCCTACAATGAGCAGTTCTTC. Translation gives CASSPAGVADPYNEQFF. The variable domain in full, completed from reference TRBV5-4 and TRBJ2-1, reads ETGVTQSPTHLIKTRGQQVTLRCSSQSGHNTVSWYQQALGQGPQFIFQYYREEENGRGNFPPRFSGLQFPNYSSELNVNALELDDSALYLCASSPAGVADPYNEQFFGPGTRLTVL.

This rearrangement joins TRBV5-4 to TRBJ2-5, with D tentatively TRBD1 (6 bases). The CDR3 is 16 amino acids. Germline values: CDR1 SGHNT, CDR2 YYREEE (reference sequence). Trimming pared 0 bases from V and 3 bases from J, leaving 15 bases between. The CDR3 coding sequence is TGTGCCAGCAGCTTGGACCATAGGACAGACGAAGAGACCCAGTACTTC. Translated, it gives CASSLDHRTDEETQYF.

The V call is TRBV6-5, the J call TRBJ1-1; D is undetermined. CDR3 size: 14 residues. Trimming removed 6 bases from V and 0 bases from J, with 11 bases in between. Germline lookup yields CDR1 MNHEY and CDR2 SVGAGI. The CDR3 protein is CASSPRQLNTEAFF. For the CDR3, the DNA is TGTGCCAGCAGCCCGCGGCAGCTGAACACTGAAGCTTTCTTT.

CDR3 nucleotides: TGTGCCAGCAGCCCCGGTGGTGAAGCTTTCTTT. Translating it yields CASSPGGEAFF. This chain joins TRBV27 and TRBJ1-1; no definite D call. The CDR3 extends over 11 amino acids. Germline V lookup: CDR1 MNHEY, CDR2 SMNVEV (reference sequence). Trimming stripped 6 bases from V and 7 bases from J, with 9 bases between.

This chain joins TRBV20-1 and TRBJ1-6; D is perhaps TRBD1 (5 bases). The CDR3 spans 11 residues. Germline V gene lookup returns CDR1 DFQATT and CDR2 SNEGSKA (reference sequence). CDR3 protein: CAGGVNSPLHF. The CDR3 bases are TGCGCCGGGGGGGTAAATTCACCCCTCCACTTT.

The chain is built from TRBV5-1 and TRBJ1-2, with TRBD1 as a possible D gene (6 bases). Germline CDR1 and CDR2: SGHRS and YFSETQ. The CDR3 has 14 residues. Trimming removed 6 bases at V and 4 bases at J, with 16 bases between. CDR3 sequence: CASTSSGGSYGYTF. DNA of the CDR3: TGCGCCAGCACGTCTTCGGGGGGCTCCTATGGCTACACCTTC.

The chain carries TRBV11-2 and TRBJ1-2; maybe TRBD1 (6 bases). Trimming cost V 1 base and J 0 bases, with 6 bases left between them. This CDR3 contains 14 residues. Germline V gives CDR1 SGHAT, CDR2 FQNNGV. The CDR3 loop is CASSLGGPNYGYTF. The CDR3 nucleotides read TGTGCCAGCAGCTTAGGGGGGCCTAACTATGGCTACACCTTC.

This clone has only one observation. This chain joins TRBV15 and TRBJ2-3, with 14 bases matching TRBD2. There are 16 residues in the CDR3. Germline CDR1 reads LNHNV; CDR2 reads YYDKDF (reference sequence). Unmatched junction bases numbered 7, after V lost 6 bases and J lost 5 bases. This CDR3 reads CATRPGLAGVGDTQYF. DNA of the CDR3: TGTGCCACCAGACCGGGACTAGCGGGAGTGGGAGATACGCAGTATTTT.

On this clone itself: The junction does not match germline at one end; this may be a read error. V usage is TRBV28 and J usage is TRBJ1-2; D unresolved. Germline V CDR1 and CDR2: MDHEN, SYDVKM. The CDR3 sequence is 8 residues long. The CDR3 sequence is CASSFVPF. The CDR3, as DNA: TGTGCCAGCAGTTTCGTCCCTTTC.

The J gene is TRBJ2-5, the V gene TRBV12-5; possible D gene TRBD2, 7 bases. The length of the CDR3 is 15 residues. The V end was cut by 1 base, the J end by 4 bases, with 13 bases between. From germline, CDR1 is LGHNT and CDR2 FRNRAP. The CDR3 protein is CASGLDRGAGETQYF. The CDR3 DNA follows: TGTGCTAGTGGTTTGGACCGGGGGGCCGGAGAGACCCAGTACTTC.

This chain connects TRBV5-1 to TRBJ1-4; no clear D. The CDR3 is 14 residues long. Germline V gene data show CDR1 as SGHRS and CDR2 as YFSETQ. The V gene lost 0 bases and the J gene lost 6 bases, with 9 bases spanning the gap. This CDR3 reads CASSLAPGDEKLFF. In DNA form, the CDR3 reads TGCGCCAGCAGCTTGGCACCGGGAGATGAAAAACTGTTTTTT. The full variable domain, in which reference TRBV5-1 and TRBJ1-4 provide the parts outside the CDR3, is KAGVTQTPRYLIKTRGQQVTLSCSPISGHRSVSWYQQTPGQGLQFLFEYFSETQRNKGNFPGRFSGRQFSNSRSEMNVSTLELGDSALYLCASSLAPGDEKLFFGSGTQLSVL.

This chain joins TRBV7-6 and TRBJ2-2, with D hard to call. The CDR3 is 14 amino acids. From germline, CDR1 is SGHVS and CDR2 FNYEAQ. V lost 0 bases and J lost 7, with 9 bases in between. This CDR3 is CASSLARNGGELFF. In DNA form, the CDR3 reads TGTGCCAGCAGCTTAGCGCGGAACGGCGGGGAGCTGTTTTTT.

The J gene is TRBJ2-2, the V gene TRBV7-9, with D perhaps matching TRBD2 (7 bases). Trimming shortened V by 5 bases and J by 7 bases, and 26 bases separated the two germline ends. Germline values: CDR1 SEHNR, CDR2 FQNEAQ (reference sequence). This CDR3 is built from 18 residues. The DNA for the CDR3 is TGTGCCAGCAGCCAAAGGGTCATGTTCGGGGGGCAGAGCGGGGAGCTGTTTTTT. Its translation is CASSQRVMFGGQSGELFF.

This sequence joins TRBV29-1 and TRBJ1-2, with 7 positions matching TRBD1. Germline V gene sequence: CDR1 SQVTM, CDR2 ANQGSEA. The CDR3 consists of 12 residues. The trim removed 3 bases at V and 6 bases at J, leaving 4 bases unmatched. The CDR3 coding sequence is TGCAGCGTTGACCAAACAGGGGATGGCTACACCTTC. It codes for CSVDQTGDGYTF.

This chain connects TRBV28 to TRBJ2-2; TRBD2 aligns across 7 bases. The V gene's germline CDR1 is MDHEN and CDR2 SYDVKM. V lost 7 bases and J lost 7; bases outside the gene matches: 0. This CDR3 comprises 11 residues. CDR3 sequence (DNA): TGTGCCAGCACGGGAGGCGGGGAGCTGTTTTTT. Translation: CASTGGGELFF.

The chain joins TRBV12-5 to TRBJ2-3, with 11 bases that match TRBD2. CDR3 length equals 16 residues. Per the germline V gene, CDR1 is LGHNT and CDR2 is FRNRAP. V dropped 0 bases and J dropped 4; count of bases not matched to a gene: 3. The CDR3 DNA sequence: TGTGCTAGTGGTTTGGTAGTAGCGGGAGGGGCAGATACGCAGTATTTT. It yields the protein CASGLVVAGGADTQYF.

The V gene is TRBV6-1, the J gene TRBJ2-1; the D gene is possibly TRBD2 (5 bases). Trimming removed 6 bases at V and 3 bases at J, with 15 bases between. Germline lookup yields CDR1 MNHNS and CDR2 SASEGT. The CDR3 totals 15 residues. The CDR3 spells CASSPTPRDYNEQFF. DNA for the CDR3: TGTGCCAGCAGCCCGACTCCCCGGGACTACAATGAGCAGTTCTTC.

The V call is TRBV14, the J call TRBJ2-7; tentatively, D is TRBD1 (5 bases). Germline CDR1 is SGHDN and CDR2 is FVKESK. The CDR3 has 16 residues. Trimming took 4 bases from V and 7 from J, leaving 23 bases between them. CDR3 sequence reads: CASSPTWTSLSREQYF. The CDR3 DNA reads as TGTGCCAGCAGCCCCACTTGGACATCCCTTTCTCGGGAGCAGTACTTC.

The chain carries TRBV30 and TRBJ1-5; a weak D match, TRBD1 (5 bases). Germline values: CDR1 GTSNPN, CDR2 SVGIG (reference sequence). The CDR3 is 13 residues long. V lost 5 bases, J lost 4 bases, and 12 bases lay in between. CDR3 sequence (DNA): TGTGCCTGGTCCCCGGGACTAAATCAGCCCCAGCATTTT. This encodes CAWSPGLNQPQHF.